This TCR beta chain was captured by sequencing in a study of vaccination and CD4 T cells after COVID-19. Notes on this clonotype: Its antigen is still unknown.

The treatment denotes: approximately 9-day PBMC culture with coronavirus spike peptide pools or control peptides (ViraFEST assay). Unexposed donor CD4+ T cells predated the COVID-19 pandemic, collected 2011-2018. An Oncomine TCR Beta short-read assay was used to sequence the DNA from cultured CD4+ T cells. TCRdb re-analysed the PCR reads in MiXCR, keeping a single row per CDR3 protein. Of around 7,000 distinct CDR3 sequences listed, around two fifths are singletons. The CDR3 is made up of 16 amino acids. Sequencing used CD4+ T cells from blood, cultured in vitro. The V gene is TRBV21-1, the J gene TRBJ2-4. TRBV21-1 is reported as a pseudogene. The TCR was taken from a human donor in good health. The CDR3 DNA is TGTGCCAGTAGAAATTGGTCCGACGCGGCCAAAAACATTCAGTACTTC. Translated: CASRNWSDAAKNIQYF.